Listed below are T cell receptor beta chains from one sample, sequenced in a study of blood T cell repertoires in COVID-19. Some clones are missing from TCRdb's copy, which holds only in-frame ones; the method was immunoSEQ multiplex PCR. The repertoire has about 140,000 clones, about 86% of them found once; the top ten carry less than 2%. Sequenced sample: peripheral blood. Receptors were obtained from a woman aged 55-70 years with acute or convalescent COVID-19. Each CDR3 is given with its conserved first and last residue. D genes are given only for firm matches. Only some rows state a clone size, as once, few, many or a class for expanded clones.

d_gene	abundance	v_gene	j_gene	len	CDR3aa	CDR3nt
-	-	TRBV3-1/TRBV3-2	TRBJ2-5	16	CASSPRGALYQETQYF	TGTGCCAGCAGCCCAAGGGGTGCCCTGTACCAAGAGACCCAGTACTTC
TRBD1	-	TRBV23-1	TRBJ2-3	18	CASSHNGVRTGGADTQYF	TGCGCCAGCAGTCACAACGGGGTCAGGACAGGGGGCGCAGATACGCAGTATTTT
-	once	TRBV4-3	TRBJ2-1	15	CASSQDLAGVGSQFF	TGCGCCAGCAGCCAAGATCTCGCCGGGGTAGGGTCGCAGTTCTTC
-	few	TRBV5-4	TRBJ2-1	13	CASSNPGGNEQFF	TGTGCCAGCAGTAACCCCGGGGGCAATGAGCAGTTCTTC
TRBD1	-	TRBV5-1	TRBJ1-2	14	CASSLTGGAYGYTF	TGCGCCAGCAGCTTGACAGGGGGCGCCTATGGCTACACCTTC
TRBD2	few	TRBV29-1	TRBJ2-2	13	CSAMNSGAGELFF	TGCAGCGCCATGAACAGCGGGGCCGGGGAGCTGTTTTTT
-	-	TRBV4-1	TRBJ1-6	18	CASSQVMGRGQYNSPLHF	TGCGCCAGCAGCCAAGTTATGGGCAGGGGCCAGTATAATTCACCCCTCCACTTT
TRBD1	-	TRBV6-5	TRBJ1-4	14	CASSRTGSNEKLFF	TGTGCCAGCAGTCGGACAGGGTCTAATGAAAAACTGTTTTTT
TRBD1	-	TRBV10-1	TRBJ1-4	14	CASSPADREEKLFF	TGCGCCAGCTCCCCCGCGGACAGGGAGGAAAAACTGTTTTTT
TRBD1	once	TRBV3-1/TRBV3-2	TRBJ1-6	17	CASSQGTGGIYNSPLHF	TGTGCCAGCAGCCAAGGCACAGGGGGCATCTATAATTCACCCCTCCACTTT
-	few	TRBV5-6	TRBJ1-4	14	CASSLTATNEKLFF	TGTGCCAGCAGTCTGACAGCAACTAATGAAAAACTGTTTTTT
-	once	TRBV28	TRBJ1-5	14	CASSLSRSNQPQHF	TGTGCCAGCAGTTTATCCAGAAGCAATCAGCCCCAGCATTTT
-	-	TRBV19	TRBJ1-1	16	CASSIGAGRLNTEAFF	TGTGCCAGTAGTATAGGGGCAGGGCGATTGAACACTGAAGCTTTCTTT
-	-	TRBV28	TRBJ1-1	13	CATEWAASTEAFF	TGTGCCACTGAGTGGGCTGCTTCCACTGAAGCTTTCTTT
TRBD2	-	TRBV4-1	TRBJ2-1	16	CASSQEGSGGVREQFF	TGCGCCAGCAGCCAAGAGGGTAGCGGGGGGGTAAGAGAGCAGTTCTTC
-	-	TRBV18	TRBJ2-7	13	CASSPLNPYEQYF	TGTGCCAGCTCACCTCTAAACCCTTACGAGCAGTACTTC
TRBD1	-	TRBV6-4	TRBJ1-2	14	CASSELPGTVGYTF	TGTGCCAGCAGTGAGCTGCCTGGGACAGTTGGCTACACCTTC
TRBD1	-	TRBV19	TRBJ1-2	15	CASSGTGGGHYGYTF	TGTGCCAGTAGTGGTACAGGGGGGGGCCACTATGGCTACACCTTC
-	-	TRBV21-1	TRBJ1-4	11	CASSTPGQGSF	TGTGCCAGCAGCACCCCGGGACAGGGGTCGTTT
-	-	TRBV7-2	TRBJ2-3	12	CASISGGDTQYF	TGTGCCAGCATATCCGGAGGAGATACGCAGTATTTT
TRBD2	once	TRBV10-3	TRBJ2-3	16	CAISEPGGGDTDTQYF	TGTGCCATCAGTGAGCCAGGCGGGGGTGACACAGATACGCAGTATTTT
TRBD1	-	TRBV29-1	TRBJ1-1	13	CSAGTGVSGGAFF	TGCAGCGCCGGGACAGGGGTTTCGGGTGGAGCTTTCTTT
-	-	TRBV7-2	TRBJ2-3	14	CASSLGHSTDTQYF	TGTGCCAGCAGCTTAGGACACTCCACAGATACGCAGTATTTT
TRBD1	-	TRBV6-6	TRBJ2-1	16	CASIPFGTGSYNEQFF	TGTGCCAGCATACCCTTCGGGACAGGGTCCTACAATGAGCAGTTCTTC
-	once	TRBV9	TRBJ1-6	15	CASSASGTYNSPLHF	TGTGCCAGCAGCGCCTCGGGAACCTATAATTCACCCCTCCACTTT
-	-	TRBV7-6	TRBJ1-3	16	CASSPREGSSGNTIYF	TGTGCCAGCAGCCCACGGGAAGGCTCTTCGGGAAACACCATATATTTT
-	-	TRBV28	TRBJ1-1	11	CASSLGSEAFF	TGTGCCAGCAGTTTAGGCAGTGAAGCTTTCTTT
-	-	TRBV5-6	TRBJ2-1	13	CASSLESEIKQFF	TGTGCCAGCAGCTTGGAAAGCGAAATAAAGCAGTTCTTC
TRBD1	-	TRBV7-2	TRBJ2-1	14	CASSLASQTGGLFF	TGTGCCAGCAGCTTAGCCTCGCAGACAGGGGGGCTGTTCTTC
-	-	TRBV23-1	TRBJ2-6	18	CASSQSTTGALGANVLTF	TGCGCCAGCAGTCAATCGACAACTGGGGCGCTTGGGGCCAACGTCCTGACTTTC
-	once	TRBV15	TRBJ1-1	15	CATSTRTEMNTEAFF	TGTGCCACCAGCACTAGGACAGAGATGAACACTGAAGCTTTCTTT
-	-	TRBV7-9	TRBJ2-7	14	CASSSKGITYEQYF	TGTGCCAGCAGCTCGAAGGGGATCACGTACGAGCAGTACTTC
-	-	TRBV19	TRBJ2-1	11	CASSTGNEQFF	TGTGCCAGTAGCACCGGGAATGAGCAGTTCTTC
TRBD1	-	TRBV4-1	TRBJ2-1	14	CASSQADRVNEQFF	TGCGCCAGCAGCCAAGCGGACAGGGTGAATGAGCAGTTCTTC
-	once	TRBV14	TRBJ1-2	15	CASSQLLGRSYGYTF	TGTGCCAGCAGCCAACTCCTGGGGCGGTCCTATGGCTACACCTTC
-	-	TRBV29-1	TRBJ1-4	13	CSFRQTSGEKLFF	TGCAGCTTCCGACAGACCAGCGGGGAAAAACTGTTTTTT
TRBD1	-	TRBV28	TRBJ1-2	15	CASSSGVQGNYGYTF	TGTGCCAGCAGCTCCGGTGTACAGGGGAACTATGGCTACACCTTC
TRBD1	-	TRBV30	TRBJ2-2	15	CAWSPVLGTAGELFF	TGTGCCTGGAGTCCTGTCCTCGGGACAGCCGGGGAGCTGTTTTTT
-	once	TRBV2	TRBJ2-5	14	CASSALRVAETQYF	TGTGCCAGCAGTGCCCTACGAGTAGCGGAGACCCAGTACTTC
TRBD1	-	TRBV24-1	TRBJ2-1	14	CATMSGDSYNEQFF	TGTGCCACCATGTCCGGGGACAGCTACAATGAGCAGTTCTTC
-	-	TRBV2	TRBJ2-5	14	CASSTLRGGETQYF	TGTGCCAGCAGTACCTTAAGGGGCGGTGAGACCCAGTACTTC
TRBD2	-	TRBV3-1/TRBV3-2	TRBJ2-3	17	CASSPGRTSGGTDTQYF	TGTGCCAGCAGCCCGGGAAGAACTAGCGGGGGAACAGATACGCAGTATTTT
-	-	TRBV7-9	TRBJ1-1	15	CASRPRQALNTEAFF	TGTGCCAGCAGGCCTCGACAGGCCTTGAACACTGAAGCTTTCTTT
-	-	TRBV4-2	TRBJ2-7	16	CASSQDGRGPSYEQYF	TGTGCCAGCAGCCAAGATGGGCGGGGGCCCTCCTACGAGCAGTACTTC
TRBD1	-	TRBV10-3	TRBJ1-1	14	CAISERGRDSEAFF	TGTGCCATCAGTGAGCGAGGGCGGGACAGTGAAGCTTTCTTT
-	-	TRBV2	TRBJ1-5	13	CASTVGGSQPQHF	TGTGCCAGCACGGTTGGGGGGTCACAGCCCCAGCATTTT
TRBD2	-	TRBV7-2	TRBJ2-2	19	CASSPGSGLAGGPAGELFF	TGTGCCAGCAGCCCAGGGTCGGGACTAGCGGGGGGGCCGGCCGGGGAGCTGTTTTTT
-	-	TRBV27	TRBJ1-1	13	CASSFGASAEAFF	TGTGCCAGCAGTTTTGGGGCGTCGGCTGAAGCTTTCTTT
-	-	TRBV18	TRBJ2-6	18	CASSPQGRTTSGANVLTF	TGTGCCAGCTCACCCCAGGGACGGACTACCTCTGGGGCCAACGTCCTGACTTTC
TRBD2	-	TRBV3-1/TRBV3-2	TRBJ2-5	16	CASSLTGTSPSATQYF	TGTGCCAGCAGCCTTACCGGGACTAGCCCTTCGGCGACCCAGTACTTC
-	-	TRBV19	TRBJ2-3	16	CASSTRARVRTDTQYF	TGTGCCAGTAGTACCAGGGCCAGGGTCCGCACAGATACGCAGTATTTT
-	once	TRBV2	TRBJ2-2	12	CASRRGTGELFF	TGTGCCAGCAGGCGAGGAACCGGGGAGCTGTTTTTT
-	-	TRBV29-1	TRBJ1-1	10	CSVTNTEAFF	TGCAGCGTTACAAACACTGAAGCTTTCTTT
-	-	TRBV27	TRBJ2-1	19	CASSLSRGLAVSSYNEQFF	TGTGCCAGCAGTTTATCTCGGGGGCTAGCGGTGAGCTCCTACAATGAGCAGTTCTTC
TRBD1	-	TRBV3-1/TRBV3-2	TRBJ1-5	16	CASSPTLSTGDQPQHF	TGTGCCAGCAGCCCGACTTTATCGACAGGGGATCAGCCCCAGCATTTT
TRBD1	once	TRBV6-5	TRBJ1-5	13	CASIDRETQPQHF	TGTGCCAGCATCGACAGGGAGACTCAGCCCCAGCATTTT
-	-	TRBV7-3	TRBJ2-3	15	CASSPYAGSTDTQYF	TGTGCCAGCAGCCCGTACGCGGGAAGCACAGATACGCAGTATTTT
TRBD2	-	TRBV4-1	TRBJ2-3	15	CASSQDVRSGGGQYF	TGCGCCAGCAGCCAAGACGTAAGGAGCGGGGGCGGGCAGTATTTT
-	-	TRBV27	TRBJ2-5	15	CASTSLQGFQETQYF	TGTGCCAGCACGTCCTTGCAGGGGTTCCAAGAGACCCAGTACTTC